This T cell receptor beta chain comes out of a study of Ad26.COV2.S vaccination and SARS-CoV-2 variants (dated by TCRdb to the early 2020s). Regarding the complete study: Vaccine-arm donors were drawn from COV1001, a multicentre, randomized, double-blind, placebo-controlled phase I-IIa trial of Ad26.COV2.S in healthy adults. Dosing of Ad26.COV2.S was intramuscular, at either 5x10^10 or 1x10^11 viral particles, delivered as one shot or as two shots spaced 56 days apart. Trial participants were randomized into five groups of five: low-dose or high-dose Ad26.COV2.S given once or twice, or placebo on both occasions. The TCR-sequenced set comprised around 32 samples: about 19 Ad26.COV2.S vaccine recipients, 5 placebo recipients and 8 SARS-CoV-2 convalescent individuals. Investigators did not know the trial group allocation while performing experiments and assessing outcomes. Sequencing of the TCRbeta repertoire served to evaluate the specificity and breadth of SARS-CoV-2-reactive T cell receptors following Ad26.COV2.S vaccination.

According to the study, the label for this sample's treatment or condition signals: 15 to 20 received Ad26.COV2.S at low or high dose, single or two shots; five or six received placebo; per-sample allocation not given. Repertoires of vaccine and placebo recipients were sequenced from samples collected on day 63 after the first injection. Between 29 July and 7 August 2020, Cohort 1b enrolled approximately 26 adults aged 18-55 years at one site in Boston, USA. As a vaccine, Ad26.COV2.S was a replication-incompetent adenovirus type 26 vector that expressed a prefusion-stabilized SARS-CoV-2 spike protein derived from the original Wuhan strain. Turning to this clone: Its antigen target is currently unknown. No qualities accompany the bases; no much larger clone lies one base away.

The CDR1 and CDR2 encoded by the germline V gene (reference sequence) are SGHNT and YYREEE. Trimming leaves V shorter by 4 bases and J shorter by 5 bases, with the junction holding 5 bases beyond the gene matches. From its cysteine to its phenylalanine, the CDR3 spans 14 amino acids. Only the CDR3 region is kept as DNA, spanning 42 bases read in frame from base 1. The immunoSEQ Assay was used to sequence TCRbeta CDR3 regions. After extraction, genomic DNA underwent amplification by bias-controlled multiplex PCR, followed by high-throughput sequencing. Concerning the study's data processing: To quantify the absolute abundance of every unique TCRbeta CDR3 region, sequences were collapsed and filtered. T cell fraction was estimated by normalizing TCRbeta template counts to usable DNA, with usable DNA measured through amplification of reference genes found in all nucleated cells. Repertoire TCRs were annotated as SARS-CoV-2-specific by exact matching of V gene, CDR3 amino acid sequence and J gene to a known reactive TCR set. MIRA supplied the reference SARS-CoV-2 TCR set, which was filtered for enrichment in COVID-19-positive ImmuneCODE repertoires so that public or cross-reactive TCRs were removed. Based on the MIRA antigens, annotated TCRs were further analysed at the level of specific ORF or position within ORF. Breadth was defined as annotated unique rearrangements over total unique productive rearrangements; depth was the summed frequency of those rearrangements. Two-sided Wilcoxon rank-sum tests were used to compare TCR breadth between groups. TCRdb's version of the immuneACCESS table is confined to in-frame rearrangements and falls short of the full clone set. An unresolved V gene accounts for under half of the shortfall where checked; the remainder is of unknown origin. V, J and clone size derive from that table, while D and trimming were established from the DNA sequence. A total of 300,000 to 400,000 clones appear in this sample, approximately 90% of them only once. The ten largest account for 6.4% of the sample.

General conclusions and limits of the study: The study was not powered for comparison of responses between vaccine doses or regimens. The authors noted that the TCR breadth and depth analyses may have underestimated total T cell responses. Substantial breadth of spike-specific CD8+ and CD4+ T cell responses was reported after vaccination. Higher spike-specific TCR breadth was observed in Ad26.COV2.S recipients than in placebo recipients (P = 0.0014). Vaccine and placebo recipients had similar non-spike TCR breadth, a finding consistent with the vaccine containing only spike.

The clonotype originates from a person aged 18-60 years who received the Ad26.COV2.S COVID-19 vaccine or a placebo. This specimen consisted of peripheral blood, obtained in a trial of Ad26.COV2.S vaccine versus placebo. The chain joins TRBV5-4 to TRBJ1-1, with TRBD1 matching 10 junction bases. The DNA reads as follows: TGTGCCAGCAGCCCGACAGGGGGCGCGACTGAAGCTTTCTTT. This translates into CASSPTGGATEAFF.